This entry describes one TCR beta chain. Losses at the gene ends were 3 bases for V and 6 bases for J; bases not matched to a gene: 15. This CDR3 is built from 17 residues. Per germline, CDR1 SGDLS and CDR2 YYNGEE. This entry is derived from a study of shared clonotypes between healthy human individuals. Study details: Three plates were used per donor for CD4 naive, three for CD4 memory, two for CD8 naive and one for CD8 memory.

Deep was the level at which the assay was run. Libraries were prepared by immunoSEQ multiplex PCR; TCRdb keeps only in-frame clonotypes and omits some of them. This sample has fewer than 1 million clones, with 90% to 97% found just once. Naive CD8 cells were CD45RO-negative, positively selected for CCR7, excluding terminally differentiated effector memory CD45RA+ cells. What was sequenced was naive CD8+ T cells sorted from blood. The TCR sequence derives from a man aged 30-40 years in good health. The chain links TRBV9 to TRBJ2-1, with 7 nucleotides matching TRBD2. This CDR3 reads CASSERGLAGAGNEQFF. As DNA, the CDR3 is TGTGCCAGCAGCGAGAGAGGACTCGCGGGAGCTGGCAATGAGCAGTTCTTC.